Below are 24 T cell receptor beta chains sequenced from a single sample in a study of vaccination and CD4 T cells after COVID-19. Treatment in this sample: approximately nine-day PBMC culture with coronavirus spike peptide pools or control peptides (ViraFEST assay). Ahead of the COVID-19 pandemic (2011-2018), the CD4+ T cells of the unexposed donor were collected. Antigens for these TCRs are unknown. Cultured CD4+ T cells had their DNA profiled by the Oncomine TCR Beta short-read assay. Via MiXCR, TCRdb re-called the PCR reads, giving one row per CDR3 protein. The sample contains about 7,600 distinct CDR3 sequences, around 50% of which appear only once. Sequencing used CD4+ T cells from blood, cultured in vitro. The receptors originated from a human donor in good health.

Sample share makes this clonotype large. The chain couples TRBV7-2 to TRBJ1-2; tentatively, D is TRBD1 (5 bases). This CDR3 region has 12 residues. Trimming removed 10 bases at V and 8 bases at J, with 17 bases between. CDR1 and CDR2 (germline): SGHTA, FQGNSA. CDR3 DNA sequence: TGTGCCACCGCGGGACGGCAAGGGGGCTACACCTTC. This codes for CATAGRQGGYTF.

CDR3 sequence (DNA): TGTGCCAGTAGTACCCGGGCAGGAGGGCACAATTCACCCCTCCACTTT. Translation: CASSTRAGGHNSPLHF. V and J are TRBV19 and TRBJ1-6, with no clear D. The germline gives CDR1 LNHDA, CDR2 SQIVND (reference sequence). V dropped 4 bases and J dropped 7 bases, with 17 bases sitting between them. This CDR3 comprises 16 residues.

J is TRBJ1-1 and V is TRBV5-4; D is unclear. Germline loops: CDR1 SGHNT, CDR2 YYREEE (reference sequence). CDR3 length: 13 residues. The ends were cut back, 1 base at V and 4 bases at J, with 8 bases in the middle. CDR3 protein: CASSLPTGTEAFF. The CDR3, as DNA: TGTGCCAGCAGCTTGCCAACGGGCACTGAAGCTTTCTTT. Complete variable domain (other parts from reference TRBV5-4 and TRBJ1-1): ETGVTQSPTHLIKTRGQQVTLRCSSQSGHNTVSWYQQALGQGPQFIFQYYREEENGRGNFPPRFSGLQFPNYSSELNVNALELDDSALYLCASSLPTGTEAFFGQGTRLTVV.

In its sample, this clonotype was seen a few times. The chain has TRBV6-1 and TRBJ1-2; tentative D call: TRBD1 (5 bases). Trimming took off 6 bases at V and 1 base at J, with 9 bases between the two ends. The CDR3 has 13 residues. Germline V lookup: CDR1 MNHNS, CDR2 SASEGT. Here the CDR3 reads CASSETDNYGYTF. In nucleotides, the CDR3 is TGTGCCAGCAGCGAGACAGATAACTATGGCTACACCTTC.

The chain combines TRBV20-1 with TRBJ1-5; no firm D call. The CDR3 loop spans 13 amino acids. V lost 7 bases and J lost 2, with 12 bases in between. Germline V gives CDR1 DFQATT, CDR2 SNEGSKA (reference sequence). CDR3 residues: CSVDVAGNQPQHF. CDR3 nucleotides: TGCAGTGTGGACGTCGCTGGCAATCAGCCCCAGCATTTT.

This rearrangement joins TRBV19 to TRBJ2-1; 12 bases agree with TRBD2. The CDR3 sequence is 15 residues long. Trimming took 3 bases from V and 7 from J; bases not matched to a gene: 4. CDR1 LNHDA and CDR2 SQIVND come from the germline V gene (reference sequence). CDR3 protein: CASSMRTSGRNEQFF. The CDR3 DNA reads TGTGCCAGTAGTATGCGAACTAGCGGGAGGAATGAGCAGTTCTTC.

In this sample, this clonotype turned up a few times. The V and J genes are TRBV30 and TRBJ1-1; 7 nucleotides line up with TRBD1. V shed 0 bases, J shed 1 base, and the junction held 5 bases outside the gene matches. This CDR3 is built from 15 residues. From germline, CDR1 is GTSNPN and CDR2 SVGIG (reference sequence). The CDR3 spells CAWSVSRTGNTEAFF. The CDR3 DNA is TGTGCCTGGAGTGTATCCCGGACAGGGAACACTGAAGCTTTCTTT.

The chain couples TRBV30 to TRBJ1-2, with TRBD1 as a possible D gene (5 bases). The length of the CDR3 is 14 residues. CDR1 and CDR2 from the germline V gene are GTSNPN and SVGIG (reference sequence). V lost 8 bases, J lost 0 bases, and 16 bases lay in between. Here the CDR3 DNA reads TGTGCCCAGGGAGGAGGGGAAGCTAACTATGGCTACACCTTC. Translating gives CAQGGGEANYGYTF.

This clonotype was found a few times. The V and J genes are TRBV28 and TRBJ1-2; TRBD1 aligns across 7 bases. The CDR3 is 13 amino acids. The junction had 8 bases not matched to a gene; V was cut back by 7 bases and J by 6 bases. Germline values: CDR1 MDHEN, CDR2 SYDVKM. The CDR3 reads CASTIPGTDGYTF. CDR3 nucleotide sequence: TGTGCCAGCACCATTCCCGGGACAGATGGCTACACCTTC.

This chain links TRBV20-1 with TRBJ1-6, with TRBD1 matching over 9 bases. The CDR3 covers 14 residues. Germline trimming cut 4 bases from V and 7 bases from J; bases unmatched to any gene: 5. Germline lookup yields CDR1 DFQATT and CDR2 SNEGSKA (reference sequence). This CDR3 is CSAKPGTGNSPLHF. DNA of the CDR3: TGCAGTGCTAAACCCGGGACAGGGAATTCACCCCTCCACTTT.

This rearrangement joins TRBV20-1 to TRBJ1-1; D is unresolved. Germline-derived CDR1 and CDR2 are DFQATT and SNEGSKA (reference sequence). The V end was cut by 6 bases, the J end by 3 bases, with 11 bases between. The CDR3 covers 12 residues. The CDR3 region has the DNA TGCAGTGCCCCCGGCTGGGACACTGAAGCTTTCTTT. Protein product: CSAPGWDTEAFF.

A few counts support this clonotype. V usage is TRBV7-9 and J usage is TRBJ2-2, with 8 bases that match TRBD2. J was trimmed by 0 bases and V by 0 bases; bases with no gene match: 6. Looked up from germline, CDR1 is SEHNR and CDR2 is FQNEAQ (reference sequence). This CDR3 has 18 amino acids. The CDR3 sequence is CASSLASMGLANTGELFF. CDR3 coding DNA: TGTGCCAGCAGCTTAGCGAGTATGGGACTAGCGAACACCGGGGAGCTGTTTTTT.

This clonotype was seen a single time. V is TRBV6-1 and J is TRBJ1-2; D gene ambiguous. V lost 5 bases and J lost 0, with 10 bases in between. This CDR3 contains 14 residues. CDR1 MNHNS and CDR2 SASEGT come from the germline V gene. In nucleotides, the CDR3 is TGTGCCAGCAGTAGAACAGTAACTAACTATGGCTACACCTTC. It specifies CASSRTVTNYGYTF.

The chain has TRBV24-1 and TRBJ2-5, with 7 bases that match TRBD1. The germline gives CDR1 KGHDR, CDR2 SFDVKD. The CDR3 is made up of 15 amino acids. With V trimmed by 5 bases and J by 5 bases, 10 bases remained unmatched. The DNA of the CDR3 is TGTGCCACCAGTGTAGACAGGGCAAAGGGGGAGACCCAGTACTTC. This gives the protein CATSVDRAKGETQYF.

In its sample, this clonotype was seen a few times. The chain recombines TRBV19 with TRBJ1-5, with TRBD1 matching 8 bases. CDR1 and CDR2 from the germline V gene are LNHDA and SQIVND (reference sequence). V was clipped by 8 bases and J by 2 bases; unmatched bases: 5. The CDR3 has 14 residues. The CDR3 nucleotides read TGTGCCAGTGAGACAGGGGTGGGCAATCAGCCCCAGCATTTT. It encodes CASETGVGNQPQHF.

This clonotype was observed a handful of times. This chain links TRBV7-2 with TRBJ1-2, with TRBD1 identical over 7 bases. With 1 base clipped from V and 8 bases from J, the junction kept 19 bases outside the gene matches. Per germline, CDR1 SGHTA and CDR2 FQGNSA. The CDR3 is made up of 18 amino acids. CDR3 coding DNA: TGTGCCAGCAGCTTAGAAATCGTGATTGGCAGGGGGTTTGAGGGCTACACCTTC. It is translated as CASSLEIVIGRGFEGYTF.

The CDR3 reads CASSGTAPTGRYGYTF. CDR3 DNA sequence: TGTGCCAGCAGTGGAACCGCCCCAACAGGACGCTATGGCTACACCTTC. The chain has TRBV28 and TRBJ1-2; D might be TRBD1 (5 bases). This CDR3 region has 16 residues. V gave up 5 bases and J gave up 4 bases, with 20 bases separating them. Germline V gene data show CDR1 as MDHEN and CDR2 as SYDVKM.

The chain is built from TRBV28 and TRBJ1-5; D is uncertain. Germline assignment: CDR1 MDHEN and CDR2 SYDVKM. CDR3 length: 17 amino acids. The ends were cut back, 2 bases at V and 1 base at J, with 15 bases in the middle. CDR3: CASSLHLARISNQPQHF. DNA for the CDR3: TGTGCCAGCAGTTTACACCTCGCCAGAATCAGCAATCAGCCCCAGCATTTT.

The rearrangement joins TRBV7-2 to TRBJ2-5; 13 bases fit TRBD2. V gave up 5 bases and J gave up 9 bases; unmatched junction bases: 9. CDR1 is SGHTA and CDR2 is FQGNSA in the germline V gene. The CDR3 runs 15 residues. CDR3 protein: CASSVTSGGGYAQYF. CDR3 in DNA: TGTGCCAGCAGCGTAACTAGCGGGGGGGGCTATGCCCAGTACTTC.

The rearrangement links TRBV19 to TRBJ2-5, with D unclear. Looked up from germline, CDR1 is LNHDA and CDR2 is SQIVND (reference sequence). V was cut by 5 bases and J by 5 bases, with 15 bases left in between. CDR3 length: 14 residues. The CDR3 sequence is CASSPRRVVETQYF. CDR3 DNA sequence: TGTGCCAGTAGTCCCCGAAGGGTTGTGGAGACCCAGTACTTC.

This clonotype is deemed large. At one of its ends the junction is not consistent with the germline gene, which may arise from a read error. The chain joins TRBV10-3 to TRBJ1-1, with D possibly being TRBD1 (5 bases). CDR3 size: 17 residues. Germline V gives CDR1 ENHRY, CDR2 SYGVKD. This CDR3 reads CAITEGTGRSVNTEAFF. CDR3 sequence (DNA): TGTGCCATCACTGAGGGAACAGGAAGGAGTGTGAACACTGAAGCTTTCTTT.

The CDR3: CASSLGQGSQPQHF. Written as DNA, the CDR3 is TGTGCCAGCAGCTTAGGACAGGGGAGTCAGCCCCAGCATTTT. The rearrangement links TRBV7-2 to TRBJ1-5; 8 bases align to TRBD1. J was trimmed by 6 bases and V by 1 base; bases with no gene match: 2. Germline V gene sequence: CDR1 SGHTA, CDR2 FQGNSA. CDR3 size: 14 residues.

This rearrangement joins TRBV29-1 to TRBJ2-7; 12 positions agree with TRBD2. V was clipped by 1 base and J by 0 bases; unmatched bases: 7. The CDR3 covers 17 residues. Germline V gene sequence: CDR1 SQVTM, CDR2 ANQGSEA. This CDR3 is CSVEGILTSGSSYEQYF. The DNA of the CDR3 is TGCAGCGTTGAAGGGATACTGACTAGCGGGAGCTCCTACGAGCAGTACTTC.

The chain links TRBV6-1 to TRBJ1-2, with TRBD1 as a possible D gene (5 bases). The CDR3 is 16 amino acids. CDR1 and CDR2 from the germline V gene are MNHNS and SASEGT. V was pared by 8 bases and J by 7 bases, with 26 bases between. CDR3 residues: CASSSSVGSRDGGYTF. The CDR3 DNA reads as TGTGCCAGCTCCTCGTCGGTTGGAAGCAGGGACGGTGGCTACACCTTC.